A single sample is the source of the 15 T cell receptor beta chains below, sequenced in a study of patients and donors after allogeneic stem cell transplantation. Each CDR3 protein is one row after TCRdb ran MiXCR on the RT-PCR reads. The sample shows about a million distinct CDR3 sequences, approximately 19% of them seen only once. Sequenced material: blood, either unsorted or a sorted T cell fraction (not recorded which). All receptors derive from a human donor who was either an allogeneic HSCT recipient or a stem cell or donor lymphocyte infusion donor (not recorded which). It is not recorded whose cells these are; they may come from a transplant donor.

This clonotype occurred a few times. This rearrangement joins TRBV12-3 or TRBV12-4 to TRBJ1-5; 7 bases match TRBD1. J was trimmed by 7 bases and V by 4 bases; bases with no gene match: 13. This CDR3 comprises 16 residues. Written as DNA, the CDR3 is TGTGCCAGCAGTTCTTCCGGGACAGACAGGGAGCAGCCCCAGCATTTT. It specifies CASSSSGTDREQPQHF.

This clonotype was counted a few times. This chain connects TRBV20-1 to TRBJ1-3, with D maybe TRBD1 (6 bases). The CDR3 loop spans 17 amino acids. Trimming removed 6 bases at V and 0 bases at J, with 21 bases between. CDR1 DFQATT and CDR2 SNEGSKA come from the germline V gene (reference sequence). The CDR3 region is CSATIASGTISGNTIYF. For the CDR3, the DNA is TGCAGTGCAACTATTGCCTCCGGGACAATCTCTGGAAACACCATATATTTT.

The CDR3 protein is CASRRARETNQPQHF. The CDR3, as DNA: TGTGCCAGCAGAAGGGCCCGGGAGACTAATCAGCCCCAGCATTTT. This chain links TRBV6-1 with TRBJ1-5; no firm D call. Trimming removed 6 bases from V and 4 bases from J, with 16 bases in between. Germline loops: CDR1 MNHNS, CDR2 SASEGT. The CDR3 is 15 amino acids.

This clonotype was detected many times. V gene TRBV5-1 combines with J gene TRBJ2-6; D unclear. CDR1 and CDR2 (germline): SGHRS, YFSETQ. The CDR3 is made up of 14 amino acids. Trimming removed 2 bases at V and 1 base at J, with 4 bases between. The CDR3 is CASSFRSGANVLTF. CDR3 nucleotides: TGCGCCAGCAGCTTCCGGTCTGGGGCCAACGTCCTGACTTTC.

This chain uses TRBV24-1 with TRBJ2-3; 7 bases align to TRBD2. The CDR3 consists of 14 residues. The germline gives CDR1 KGHDR, CDR2 SFDVKD. Trimming cost V 4 bases and J 2 bases; bases outside gene matches: 2. This CDR3 reads CATSEGTNTDTQYF. The CDR3 DNA reads as TGTGCCACCAGTGAAGGGACTAACACAGATACGCAGTATTTT.

This clonotype has more than one count but fewer than ten. The chain employs TRBV20-1 and TRBJ2-1; TRBD1 might be the D (6 bases). Trimming stripped 0 bases from V and 0 bases from J, with 9 bases between. In germline, CDR1 is DFQATT, CDR2 SNEGSKA (reference sequence). This CDR3 spans 15 amino acids. The CDR3 sequence: CSAREGTFSYNEQFF. CDR3 in DNA: TGCAGTGCTAGAGAAGGGACATTCTCCTACAATGAGCAGTTCTTC.

This chain joins TRBV10-3 and TRBJ2-1; 11 nucleotides line up with TRBD1. Germline values: CDR1 ENHRY, CDR2 SYGVKD. V was pared by 6 bases and J by 7 bases, with 5 bases of the junction left unmatched. The CDR3 runs to 14 residues. CDR3 sequence reads: CAIRQDRGLNEQFF. CDR3 bases: TGTGCCATCAGACAGGACAGGGGGCTGAATGAGCAGTTCTTC.

The gene calls are TRBV5-6 and TRBJ2-5, with TRBD2 matching over 7 bases. Losses at the gene ends were 0 bases for V and 7 bases for J; bases not matched to a gene: 9. CDR3 size: 15 residues. Germline lookup yields CDR1 SGHDT and CDR2 YYEEEE. The CDR3 bases are TGTGCCAGCAGCTTGGGACTAGCTTTTAGTTCGACCCAGTACTTC. It yields the protein CASSLGLAFSSTQYF.

This clonotype showed up just a few times. This chain connects TRBV6-1 to TRBJ1-5; D is unresolved. Germline CDR1 is MNHNS and CDR2 is SASEGT. The CDR3 is made up of 14 amino acids. V lost 0 bases and J lost 9, with 12 bases in between. The CDR3 DNA follows: TGTGCCAGCAGTGAAGCGAATTGGGCAGGGCCCCAGCATTTT. It encodes CASSEANWAGPQHF.

There are a few counts of this clonotype. The chain has TRBV3-1 and TRBJ2-1, with D possibly being TRBD2 (6 bases). This CDR3 is 13 amino acids long. Germline V lookup: CDR1 LGHDT, CDR2 YNNKEL (reference sequence). V lost 3 bases and J 8 bases, leaving 11 bases between the germline ends. CDR3: CASSQPTRDEQFF. In nucleotides, the CDR3 is TGTGCCAGCAGCCAGCCGACTAGAGATGAGCAGTTCTTC.

The chain combines TRBV27 with TRBJ2-1; 14 bases are a match to TRBD2. J gave up 0 bases and V 5 bases, and 6 bases lay outside the gene matches. This CDR3 has 18 amino acids. Germline CDR1 reads MNHEY; CDR2 reads SMNVEV (reference sequence). CDR3 bases: TGTGCCAGCAGTCCACGACTAGCGGGAGGGGGCTCCTACAATGAGCAGTTCTTC. Protein product: CASSPRLAGGGSYNEQFF.

The rearrangement joins TRBV27 to TRBJ2-1; tentative D call: TRBD2 (7 bases). With 3 bases removed from V and 7 bases from J, the gap between germline ends came to 13 bases. The V gene's germline CDR1 is MNHEY and CDR2 SMNVEV (reference sequence). The CDR3 consists of 14 residues. Written as DNA, the CDR3 is TGTGCCAGCAGTTTTGGGGGGGCGGGGAATGAGCAGTTCTTC. It codes for CASSFGGAGNEQFF.

The sample holds one count of this clonotype. This rearrangement joins TRBV7-9 to TRBJ1-4, with no clear D. The CDR3 is made up of 17 amino acids. CDR1 is SEHNR, CDR2 FQNEAQ, per germline (reference sequence). Between the trimmed V and J ends, which lost 1 base and 5 bases, there was a span of 17 bases. The CDR3 here is CASSLELGGSENEKLFF. CDR3 bases: TGTGCCAGCAGCTTAGAGCTAGGTGGGAGCGAAAATGAAAAACTGTTTTTT.

In this sample, this clonotype turned up a few times. The gene calls are TRBV14 and TRBJ1-2; D call uncertain. V was cut by 0 bases and J by 5 bases, with 13 bases left in between. Germline values: CDR1 SGHDN, CDR2 FVKESK. This CDR3 has 15 amino acids. The CDR3 DNA sequence: TGTGCCAGCAGCCAAGATGCGGCATGGATTTATGGCTACACCTTC. It translates to CASSQDAAWIYGYTF.

The V call is TRBV19, the J call TRBJ2-5, with a tentative D call TRBD2 (5 bases). CDR3 length: 15 residues. The V and J ends lost 5 bases and 5 bases respectively, with 18 bases between them. Germline V CDR1 and CDR2: LNHDA, SQIVND (reference sequence). This chain's CDR3 is CASSPDGEAWETQYF. Written as DNA, the CDR3 is TGTGCCAGTAGTCCCGACGGGGAAGCTTGGGAGACCCAGTACTTC.